One and the same sample provided the 21 T cell receptor beta chains below, sequenced in a study of long-term antiretroviral therapy in people with HIV. They ran version v3.0 of the immunoSEQ assay at survey level. Method: immunoSEQ multiplex PCR; TCRdb's copy keeps in-frame clones and lacks some. The profile covers 15,000 to 20,000 clones, with about 94% appearing a single time and under 5.5% taken by the ten largest. The material was unsorted PBMCs, obtained roughly 6.4 years after starting antiretroviral therapy. The receptors here all came from a woman aged 45-59 years with HIV.

The chain links TRBV10-3 to TRBJ2-3; 7 bases agree with TRBD2. Germline V gene sequence: CDR1 ENHRY, CDR2 SYGVKD. J lost 0 bases, V lost 4 bases, and 4 bases had no gene match. The CDR3 extends over 15 amino acids. In DNA, the CDR3 is TGTGCCATCAGTGGGAACGGGGGGAGCACAGATACGCAGTATTTT. This translates into CAISGNGGSTDTQYF.

The chain employs TRBV7-9 and TRBJ1-1; a weak D match, TRBD1 (5 bases). Trimming removed 7 bases from V and 6 bases from J, with 21 bases in between. Germline V lookup: CDR1 SEHNR, CDR2 FQNEAQ (reference sequence). The CDR3 sequence is 15 residues long. CDR3 DNA sequence: TGTGCCAGCAATTTAGGGGATAGGGAGTATGCTGAAGCTTTCTTT. It codes for CASNLGDREYAEAFF.

V is TRBV5-1 and J is TRBJ2-2, with D uncertain. The CDR3 runs 13 residues. V lost 0 bases, J lost 5 bases, and 5 bases lay in between. Germline CDR1 and CDR2: SGHRS and YFSETQ. DNA for the CDR3: TGCGCCAGCAGCTTGGCCGGGACCGGGGAGCTGTTTTTT. Its protein product is CASSLAGTGELFF.

In this sample, this clone turned up once. The chain couples TRBV28 to TRBJ2-7; D might be TRBD2 (6 bases). There are 17 residues in the CDR3. Looked up from germline, CDR1 is MDHEN and CDR2 is SYDVKM. Deletions cut 5 bases from V and 3 bases from J, with 23 bases between. The CDR3 nucleotides read TGTGCCAGCAGTACCCCCGGGACTCCCTCCAACTACTACGAGCAGTACTTC. Translating it yields CASSTPGTPSNYYEQYF.

This sequence joins TRBV4-1 and TRBJ2-1, with 9 positions matching TRBD2. The CDR3 covers 14 residues. Germline CDR1 reads MGHRA; CDR2 reads YSYEKL. V lost 4 bases, J lost 4 bases, and 2 bases stayed unmatched. The CDR3 is CASSRTSAYNEQFF. The CDR3 DNA is TGCGCCAGCAGCCGGACTAGCGCTTACAATGAGCAGTTCTTC.

The chain is built from TRBV7-2 and TRBJ2-2, with 14 bases lining up with TRBD2. In germline, CDR1 is SGHTA, CDR2 FQGNSA. Losses at the gene ends were 3 bases for V and 4 bases for J; bases not matched to a gene: 7. This CDR3 comprises 18 residues. The CDR3 nucleotides are TGTGCCAGCAGCTTCGGGAGAGGACTAGCGGGAGGCACCGGGGAGCTGTTTTTT. This codes for CASSFGRGLAGGTGELFF.

The chain joins TRBV9 to TRBJ2-7, with 14 bases matching TRBD2. Germline lookup yields CDR1 SGDLS and CDR2 YYNGEE. The J segment lost 4 bases and the V segment lost 4 bases, leaving 7 bases of the junction unmatched. There are 16 residues in the CDR3. CDR3 sequence (DNA): TGTGCCAGCAGCCTCGCCGGGACTAGCGGGAGTTACGAGCAGTACTTC. This sequence encodes CASSLAGTSGSYEQYF.

The V call is TRBV5-1, the J call TRBJ2-7, with D perhaps matching TRBD2 (6 bases). V gave up 4 bases and J gave up 6 bases, with 17 bases separating them. Germline CDR1 is SGHRS and CDR2 is YFSETQ. The CDR3 loop spans 14 amino acids. The CDR3 DNA follows: TGCGCCAGCAGCCGTGGGGACTGGGAGGCCGAGCAGTACTTC. Protein sequence: CASSRGDWEAEQYF.

This clone has a single count. The chain combines TRBV27 with TRBJ1-1, with a tentative D call TRBD1 (5 bases). V lost 6 bases, J lost 6 bases, and 11 bases lay in between. This CDR3 is 12 amino acids long. Germline values: CDR1 MNHEY, CDR2 SMNVEV (reference sequence). The CDR3 spells CASSLQGSEAFF. As DNA, the CDR3 is TGTGCCAGCAGCCTCCAGGGATCTGAAGCTTTCTTT.

The rearrangement joins TRBV7-2 to TRBJ2-7; TRBD1 might be the D (5 bases). The CDR3 consists of 13 residues. Germline V gives CDR1 SGHTA, CDR2 FQGNSA. V was pared by 3 bases and J by 3 bases, with 9 bases between. CDR3 residues: CASSFSGNYEQYF. DNA of the CDR3: TGTGCCAGCAGCTTTTCAGGGAACTACGAGCAGTACTTC.

The chain recombines TRBV2 with TRBJ2-1, with 11 positions matching TRBD2. CDR1 and CDR2 (germline): SNHLY, FYNNEI. CDR3 length: 14 residues. J lost 9 bases, V lost 7 bases, and 8 bases had no gene match. The CDR3 region is CASITSGRPLEQFF. The CDR3 DNA reads as TGTGCCAGCATTACTAGCGGGAGACCCCTTGAGCAGTTCTTC.

The chain is built from TRBV19 and TRBJ2-1, with D possibly being TRBD2 (6 bases). Germline-derived CDR1 and CDR2 are LNHDA and SQIVND (reference sequence). Trimming removed 4 bases at V and 7 bases at J, with 17 bases between. The CDR3 consists of 15 residues. The CDR3 nucleotides read TGTGCCAGTAGTAAGGGTTCCCACCTAGCGAATGAGCAGTTCTTC. This translates into CASSKGSHLANEQFF.

V and J are TRBV5-1 and TRBJ2-5; no reliable D call. The CDR3 covers 16 residues. Germline V gene lookup returns CDR1 SGHRS and CDR2 YFSETQ. Trimming stripped 2 bases from V and 0 bases from J, with 14 bases between. This CDR3 reads CASSFNKAVNQETQYF. Written as DNA, the CDR3 is TGCGCCAGCAGCTTCAATAAGGCGGTGAACCAAGAGACCCAGTACTTC. Combining the CDR3 with reference TRBV5-1 and TRBJ2-5 gives the whole variable domain KAGVTQTPRYLIKTRGQQVTLSCSPISGHRSVSWYQQTPGQGLQFLFEYFSETQRNKGNFPGRFSGRQFSNSRSEMNVSTLELGDSALYLCASSFNKAVNQETQYFGPGTRLLVL.

This clone showed up just once. V and J are TRBV5-5 and TRBJ2-7, with D unresolved. Trimming left V 0 bases short and J 0 bases short, with 7 bases between. Looked up from germline, CDR1 is SGHKS and CDR2 is YYEKEE (reference sequence). CDR3 length equals 14 residues. CDR3 sequence: CASSLVFSSYEQYF. In nucleotides, the CDR3 is TGTGCCAGCAGCTTGGTTTTCAGCTCCTACGAGCAGTACTTC.

The V gene is TRBV27, the J gene TRBJ2-7; D may correspond to TRBD1 or TRBD2 (5 bases each). This CDR3 is 15 amino acids long. The V end lost 4 bases, the J end lost 4 bases, and 17 bases lay between the germline ends. CDR1 and CDR2 (germline): MNHEY, SMNVEV (reference sequence). For the CDR3, the DNA is TGTGCCAGCAGTTCCATTACGGGACGGAAGTACGAGCAGTACTTC. Encoded protein: CASSSITGRKYEQYF.

J is TRBJ2-1 and V is TRBV7-9, with unresolved D. Between the trimmed V and J ends, which lost 0 bases and 12 bases, there was a span of 12 bases. Germline V CDR1 and CDR2: SEHNR, FQNEAQ (reference sequence). This CDR3 region has 13 residues. The CDR3 sequence: CASSLAEAVGQFF. The CDR3 nucleotides read TGTGCCAGCAGCTTAGCAGAGGCAGTAGGGCAGTTCTTC.

The chain is built from TRBV28 and TRBJ2-7, with TRBD1 as a possible D gene (5 bases). Germline V gives CDR1 MDHEN, CDR2 SYDVKM. The germline V and J ends were trimmed by 5 bases and 5 bases, with 16 bases remaining between them. The CDR3 runs to 14 residues. The CDR3 here is CASSVQGNSHEQYF. The CDR3 nucleotides are TGTGCCAGCAGTGTCCAGGGTAATTCTCACGAGCAGTACTTC.

This clone occurred a few times. In DNA, the CDR3 is TGTGCCACCAGCAGAGATCTCTCAGGGGCCAATGAAAAACTGTTTTTT. Its protein is CATSRDLSGANEKLFF. The chain joins TRBV15 to TRBJ1-4, with TRBD1 as a possible D gene (6 bases). Germline CDR1 LNHNV, CDR2 YYDKDF (reference sequence). The V end lost 0 bases, the J end lost 5 bases, and 13 bases lay between the germline ends. The CDR3 is 16 amino acids.

This clone was found once. The V call is TRBV5-1, the J call TRBJ2-7; D is possibly TRBD2 (6 bases). Germline V gene data show CDR1 as SGHRS and CDR2 as YFSETQ. The CDR3 extends over 16 amino acids. The V end was cut by 0 bases, the J end by 1 base, with 14 bases between. CDR3 nucleotides: TGCGCCAGCAGCTTGGCCGGGGGACGTAGTTCCTACGAGCAGTACTTC. It codes for CASSLAGGRSSYEQYF.

The rearrangement links TRBV10-3 to TRBJ2-5, with D uncertain. The CDR3 loop spans 12 amino acids. The V and J ends lost 3 bases and 5 bases respectively, with 7 bases between them. Germline V gives CDR1 ENHRY, CDR2 SYGVKD. The CDR3 nucleotides read TGTGCCATCAGTGACATCGAGGAGACCCAGTACTTC. This sequence encodes CAISDIEETQYF.

The chain links TRBV5-1 to TRBJ2-4, with TRBD2 as a possible D gene (6 bases). The CDR3 extends over 15 amino acids. V lost 1 base, J lost 3 bases, and 11 bases lay in between. Per germline, CDR1 SGHRS and CDR2 YFSETQ. CDR3 in DNA: TGCGCCAGCAGCTTGACGGGAGCGGACAAAAACATTCAGTACTTC. The encoded protein is CASSLTGADKNIQYF.